Following are 17 T cell receptor beta chains from one sample sequenced in a study of regulatory T cells in long-lasting Graves disease. Construction of the TCR beta libraries employed iRepertoire HTBI primers in conjunction with Arm-PCR of CDR3 regions. Via MiXCR, TCRdb re-called the multiplex PCR reads, giving one row per CDR3 protein. The repertoire holds approximately 270,000 distinct CDR3 sequences, about 18% seen once, with about 15% in the top ten. Time point described: newly diagnosed GD, antithyroid drugs for less than 3 months. Researchers made the TCR library from RNA that was extracted from PBMCs. A further study also used this sample, focusing on T cells in Graves' hyperthyroidism and ophthalmopathy.

The sample here was peripheral blood mononuclear cells (PBMCs), taken at new diagnosis, from a patient treated with antithyroid drugs. Receptor source: a woman in her 30s with Graves disease.

The gene calls are TRBV7-2 and TRBJ2-3, with D tentatively TRBD1 (6 bases). The tail of the sequence fits TRBJ2-1 better, so the J call may be wrong. From germline, CDR1 is SGHTA and CDR2 FQGNSA. CDR3 length: 14 residues. For the CDR3, the DNA is TGTGCCAGCAGTTTTAGTCTGAGGGGGAGTGAGCAGTTCTTC. It encodes CASSFSLRGSEQFF.

The J gene is TRBJ1-2, the V gene TRBV7-9; 8 bases agree with TRBD1. In germline, CDR1 is SEHNR, CDR2 FQNEAQ (reference sequence). The V and J ends lost 0 bases and 4 bases, in that order; junction bases with no gene match: 4. CDR3 size: 15 residues. CDR3 sequence reads: CASSLAGQGLYGYTF. The CDR3 nucleotides are TGTGCCAGCAGCTTAGCAGGACAGGGCCTCTATGGCTACACCTTC.

This clonotype showed up just a few times. The junction shows a germline mismatch at one end, possibly a read error. The rearrangement links TRBV20-1 to TRBJ2-3; the D call may be TRBD1 or TRBD2 (5 bases each). The CDR3 covers 17 residues. Germline assignment: CDR1 DFQATT and CDR2 SNEGSKA (reference sequence). The CDR3 reads CSVRDPGTTGGTDTQYF. Here the CDR3 DNA reads TGCAGTGTTAGAGATCCTGGGACCACCGGGGGCACAGATACGCAGTATTTT.

CDR3 DNA sequence: TGCAGTGCTAGAGAAGGGGGGGGGATGTTCGTCTACAATGAGCAGTTCTTC. Its translation is CSAREGGGMFVYNEQFF. V and J are TRBV20-1 and TRBJ2-1; weak D call: TRBD2 (7 bases). V gave up 0 bases and J gave up 3 bases, with 18 bases separating them. This CDR3 spans 17 amino acids. Germline CDR1 reads DFQATT; CDR2 reads SNEGSKA (reference sequence).

This clonotype has a count of ten or more. J is TRBJ1-3 and V is TRBV18, with a possible D match to TRBD1 (5 bases). Deletions cut 3 bases from V and 6 bases from J, with 9 bases between. This CDR3 is built from 13 residues. CDR1 is KGHSH and CDR2 is LQKENI in the germline V gene. This chain's CDR3 is CASSPGDPNTIYF. The CDR3 nucleotides are TGTGCCAGCTCACCGGGGGACCCAAACACCATATATTTT.

This clonotype was detected ten times or more. V gene TRBV19 combines with J gene TRBJ1-1; possibly TRBD1 for D (5 bases). Between the trimmed V and J ends, which lost 7 bases and 1 base, there was a span of 10 bases. The CDR3 contains 13 residues. CDR1 and CDR2 from the germline V gene are LNHDA and SQIVND (reference sequence). CDR3 DNA sequence: TGTGCCAGTACCTTTACAGGGAACACTGAAGCTTTCTTT. Its protein product is CASTFTGNTEAFF.

This clonotype was seen repeatedly, ten times or more. The chain employs TRBV2 and TRBJ1-4; weak D call: TRBD1 (6 bases). The CDR3 totals 15 residues. Trimming shortened V by 10 bases and J by 0 bases, and 15 bases separated the two germline ends. The V gene's germline CDR1 is SNHLY and CDR2 FYNNEI. The CDR3 spells CATRRGRPTNEKLFF. The CDR3, as DNA: TGTGCCACCCGCCGGGGGCGACCAACTAATGAAAAACTGTTTTTT.

The sample holds many counts of this clonotype. This chain connects TRBV5-1 to TRBJ2-7; possibly TRBD2 for D (6 bases). The V gene's germline CDR1 is SGHRS and CDR2 YFSETQ. The CDR3 consists of 14 residues. Trimming cost V 5 bases and J 7 bases, with 19 bases left between them. The CDR3 coding sequence is TGCGCCAGCAGTGGGGGGAAACCCCGGGGAGAGCAGTACTTC. Translating it yields CASSGGKPRGEQYF.

The J gene is TRBJ2-2, the V gene TRBV14; D call uncertain. Germline CDR1 reads SGHDN; CDR2 reads FVKESK. Trimming left V 3 bases short and J 6 bases short, with 11 bases between. CDR3 length: 14 residues. In DNA form, the CDR3 reads TGTGCCAGCAGCCAGACACCTTTGCCCGGGGAGCTGTTTTTT. Translating gives CASSQTPLPGELFF.

The gene calls are TRBV6-1 and TRBJ2-7; D is unresolved. The CDR3 is 12 amino acids. The V end lost 7 bases, the J end lost 0 bases, and 7 bases lay between the germline ends. Germline assignment: CDR1 MNHNS and CDR2 SASEGT. In DNA, the CDR3 is TGTGCCAGCAAGCAGATCTCCTACGAGCAGTACTTC. Its protein product is CASKQISYEQYF.

This clonotype was seen many times. This chain links TRBV11-2 with TRBJ1-5; possibly TRBD1 for D (6 bases). The CDR3 has 15 residues. Germline values: CDR1 SGHAT, CDR2 FQNNGV. Between the trimmed V and J ends, which lost 5 bases and 3 bases, there was a span of 14 bases. Here the CDR3 DNA reads TGTGCCAGCAGCGAGTTTACAGGGTACAATCAGCCCCAGCATTTT. This codes for CASSEFTGYNQPQHF.

This clonotype has a count of ten or more. The gene calls are TRBV2 and TRBJ1-5, with 9 bases aligning to TRBD1. The CDR3 extends over 14 amino acids. Germline CDR1 reads SNHLY; CDR2 reads FYNNEI. J lost 5 bases, V lost 5 bases, and 4 bases had no gene match. The CDR3 coding sequence is TGTGCCAGCAGTCCACAGGGGGCCGATCAGCCCCAGCATTTT. This codes for CASSPQGADQPQHF.

This clonotype occurred many times. The chain is built from TRBV11-1 and TRBJ1-1; tentatively, D is TRBD1 (6 bases). Germline V gene lookup returns CDR1 SGHAT and CDR2 FQDESV (reference sequence). Deletions cut 5 bases from V and 5 bases from J, with 15 bases between. This CDR3 comprises 14 residues. The CDR3 DNA reads as TGTGCCAGCAGCACAGACTCACAGGGAACTGAAGCTTTCTTT. This encodes CASSTDSQGTEAFF. The whole variable domain, filled in from reference TRBV11-1 and TRBJ1-1, reads EAEVAQSPRYKITEKSQAVAFWCDPISGHATLYWYRQILGQGPELLVQFQDESVVDDSQLPKDRFSAERLKGVDSTLKIQPAELGDSAMYLCASSTDSQGTEAFFGQGTRLTVV.

This clonotype was counted many times. The V call is TRBV19, the J call TRBJ1-1; no firm D call. Germline values: CDR1 LNHDA, CDR2 SQIVND (reference sequence). Deletions cut 6 bases from V and 1 base from J, with 15 bases between. The CDR3 runs 15 residues. The CDR3 region has the DNA TGTGCCAGTAGCAACCGAAACGGGAGGAACACTGAAGCTTTCTTT. Amino acids: CASSNRNGRNTEAFF.

This clonotype was seen ten or more times. V usage is TRBV15 and J usage is TRBJ1-4; maybe TRBD1 (6 bases). This CDR3 has 15 residues. CDR1 is LNHNV, CDR2 YYDKDF, per germline (reference sequence). V lost 7 bases and J lost 8, with 20 bases in between. CDR3 in DNA: TGTGCCACCACTCTACTCGGAGGGGGTTTCGAAAAACTGTTTTTT. This codes for CATTLLGGGFEKLFF.

There are many counts of this clonotype. The chain joins TRBV27 to TRBJ2-1; D might be TRBD2 (6 bases). V was pared by 6 bases and J by 7 bases, with 16 bases between. The germline gives CDR1 MNHEY, CDR2 SMNVEV (reference sequence). There are 14 residues in the CDR3. The CDR3, as DNA: TGTGCCAGCAGGAATCCCGGGACTGTTAATGAGCAGTTCTTC. Protein product: CASRNPGTVNEQFF.

The genes are TRBV3-1 and TRBJ1-1; TRBD1 agrees at 10 bases. The junction had 9 bases not matched to a gene; V was cut back by 5 bases and J by 3 bases. CDR3 length: 16 amino acids. Germline V gene lookup returns CDR1 LGHDT and CDR2 YNNKEL (reference sequence). The DNA of the CDR3 is TGTGCCAGCAGCAAACCGGGACAGGGGCCGTACACTGAAGCTTTCTTT. Residues: CASSKPGQGPYTEAFF.